These 27 T cell receptor beta chains were all obtained from the same sample, sequenced in a study of T cells after yellow fever vaccination. TCRdb called the 5' RACE reads again in MiXCR, with one record for every CDR3 protein. The table shows hundreds of thousands of distinct CDR3 sequences, with 13% occurring only once. Sequenced here: PBMCs, sampled on the day of the yellow fever booster vaccination. The source of these receptors is a young man who received the YFV17D yellow fever vaccine.

V and J are TRBV3-1 and TRBJ2-7; TRBD2 agrees at 10 bases. Germline assignment: CDR1 LGHDT and CDR2 YNNKEL (reference sequence). Trimming took 5 bases from V and 5 from J; bases not matched to a gene: 6. The CDR3 consists of 14 residues. CDR3 sequence reads: CASSKSGRVDEQYF. The CDR3 bases are TGTGCCAGCAGCAAAAGCGGGAGGGTGGACGAGCAGTACTTC.

This clonotype has only a few counts. The chain recombines TRBV30 with TRBJ2-2, with TRBD2 matching 12 bases. Germline V gene lookup returns CDR1 GTSNPN and CDR2 SVGIG (reference sequence). With 2 bases clipped from V and 4 bases from J, the junction kept 5 bases outside the gene matches. The length of the CDR3 is 16 residues. The CDR3 loop is CAWSRLAGDSTGELFF. CDR3 nucleotide sequence: TGTGCCTGGAGTCGACTAGCGGGAGATAGCACCGGGGAGCTGTTTTTT. The full variable domain, in which reference TRBV30 and TRBJ2-2 provide the parts outside the CDR3, is SQTIHQWPATLVQPVGSPLSLECTVEGTSNPNLYWYRQAAGRGLQLLFYSVGIGQISSEVPQNLSASRPQDRQFILSSKKLLLSDSGFYLCAWSRLAGDSTGELFFGEGSRLTVL.

The sample holds many counts of this clonotype. V gene TRBV25-1 combines with J gene TRBJ2-1; D not resolved. Trimming stripped 1 base from V and 5 bases from J, with 9 bases between. The CDR3 is 14 residues long. CDR1 and CDR2 (germline): MGHDK, SYGVNS. CDR3 protein: CASSESGFNNEQFF. The CDR3 DNA reads TGTGCCAGCAGTGAATCCGGGTTTAACAATGAGCAGTTCTTC.

This rearrangement joins TRBV6-2 or TRBV6-3 to TRBJ2-3; 10 bases match TRBD2. The ends lost 7 bases at V and 4 bases at J; junction bases unmatched: 5. From germline, CDR1 is MNHEY and CDR2 SVGEGT. There are 14 residues in the CDR3. This chain's CDR3 is CASNPGLAADTQYF. CDR3 in DNA: TGTGCCAGCAATCCCGGACTAGCGGCAGATACGCAGTATTTT.

This clonotype was observed a few times. The genes are TRBV11-2 and TRBJ2-2, with TRBD2 identical over 8 bases. CDR3 size: 19 residues. V trimming: 2 bases; J trimming: 7 bases; junction bases outside the gene matches: 18. Per the germline V gene, CDR1 is SGHAT and CDR2 is FQNNGV. CDR3 protein: CASSLMAAARGAPGGELFF. The CDR3 nucleotides read TGTGCCAGCAGCTTAATGGCGGCGGCGCGGGGGGCGCCGGGCGGGGAGCTGTTTTTT.

The sample holds a few counts of this clonotype. The rearrangement joins TRBV5-1 to TRBJ2-3; unclear D gene. Trimming took 0 bases from V and 8 from J, leaving 7 bases between them. CDR1 and CDR2 (germline): SGHRS, YFSETQ. The CDR3 has 12 amino acids. CDR3 nucleotides: TGCGCCAGCAGCTTGGAGCTTGGTACGCAGTATTTT. Its translation is CASSLELGTQYF. Full variable domain (missing parts from reference TRBV5-1 and TRBJ2-3): KAGVTQTPRYLIKTRGQQVTLSCSPISGHRSVSWYQQTPGQGLQFLFEYFSETQRNKGNFPGRFSGRQFSNSRSEMNVSTLELGDSALYLCASSLELGTQYFGPGTRLTVL.

V gene TRBV7-2 combines with J gene TRBJ2-1; 12 nucleotides agree with TRBD2. In germline, CDR1 is SGHTA, CDR2 FQGNSA. CDR3 length: 14 amino acids. J gave up 10 bases and V 1 base, and 2 bases lay outside the gene matches. The CDR3 nucleotides read TGTGCCAGCAGCTTAGTACTAGCGGGAGGCGAGCAGTTCTTC. This translates into CASSLVLAGGEQFF.

The genes are TRBV5-1 and TRBJ2-5, with 7 bases aligning to TRBD1. Germline V gives CDR1 SGHRS, CDR2 YFSETQ. The length of the CDR3 is 15 residues. V was pared by 6 bases and J by 2 bases, with 10 bases of the junction left unmatched. For the CDR3, the DNA is TGCGCCAGCAATCGGGCAGGGGGTCCTCAAGAGACCCAGTACTTC. Translated, it gives CASNRAGGPQETQYF.

The gene calls are TRBV5-1 and TRBJ2-2; weak D call: TRBD1 (6 bases). The CDR3 runs to 15 residues. V was trimmed by 0 bases and J by 7 bases, leaving 13 bases between them. The V gene's germline CDR1 is SGHRS and CDR2 YFSETQ. CDR3 sequence reads: CASSLDAGVGGELFF. CDR3 nucleotide sequence: TGCGCCAGCAGCTTGGATGCAGGGGTCGGCGGGGAGCTGTTTTTT.

The chain joins TRBV7-3 to TRBJ2-5; D might be TRBD2 (5 bases). Germline V gene sequence: CDR1 SGHTA, CDR2 FQGTGA. The V end lost 0 bases, the J end lost 1 base, and 12 bases lay between the germline ends. There are 16 residues in the CDR3. The CDR3 here is CASSLTPAGPQETQYF. The DNA of the CDR3 is TGTGCCAGCAGCTTAACCCCGGCGGGCCCCCAAGAGACCCAGTACTTC.

This clonotype was detected only a few times. The chain combines TRBV29-1 with TRBJ2-6; a possible D gene is TRBD2 (6 bases). Trimming removed 6 bases at V and 1 base at J, with 13 bases between. This CDR3 spans 15 amino acids. The germline gives CDR1 SQVTM, CDR2 ANQGSEA. The DNA of the CDR3 is TGCAGCGTGGCTGGCGGGGTTTCTGGGGCCAACGTCCTGACTTTC. Translation: CSVAGGVSGANVLTF.

The sample holds many counts of this clonotype. The chain is built from TRBV20-1 and TRBJ2-3; 7 bases are shared with TRBD2. Germline values: CDR1 DFQATT, CDR2 SNEGSKA (reference sequence). The V gene end was trimmed by 4 bases and the J gene end by 4 bases; junction bases not matched to a gene: 8. This CDR3 region has 14 residues. The CDR3 region has the DNA TGCAGTGCTACCCCGACTAGCCCGCCAGATACGCAGTATTTT. Translating gives CSATPTSPPDTQYF.

The rearrangement uses TRBV5-1 and TRBJ2-1, with TRBD1 matching 7 bases. The CDR3 spans 16 residues. From germline, CDR1 is SGHRS and CDR2 YFSETQ. Losses at the gene ends were 2 bases for V and 0 bases for J; bases not matched to a gene: 5. The CDR3: CASSLGTANSYNEQFF. DNA for the CDR3: TGCGCCAGCAGCTTAGGGACAGCAAACTCCTACAATGAGCAGTTCTTC.

DNA for the CDR3: TGTGCCATCAGTGAGTCCGTAGCTACAGATACGCAGTATTTT. Its translation: CAISESVATDTQYF. The chain employs TRBV10-3 and TRBJ2-3; D is unresolved. Looked up from germline, CDR1 is ENHRY and CDR2 is SYGVKD. This CDR3 has 14 residues. Trimming left V 0 bases short and J 3 bases short, with 7 bases between.

This clonotype was seen many times. The V and J genes are TRBV20-1 and TRBJ2-1, with TRBD2 matching 10 bases. CDR1 and CDR2 (germline): DFQATT, SNEGSKA (reference sequence). Losses at the gene ends were 4 bases for V and 5 bases for J; bases not matched to a gene: 8. This CDR3 contains 15 residues. The DNA for the CDR3 is TGCAGTGCTATTAGCGGGAGGTCGATGAACAATGAGCAGTTCTTC. Its protein product is CSAISGRSMNNEQFF.

This clonotype was detected only a few times. J is TRBJ2-5 and V is TRBV5-1; D remains ambiguous. The length of the CDR3 is 15 residues. Germline CDR1 and CDR2: SGHRS and YFSETQ. V dropped 0 bases and J dropped 8 bases, with 17 bases sitting between them. In DNA form, the CDR3 reads TGCGCCAGCAGCTTGGACCAGTATCGACAAGGCACCCAGTACTTC. It specifies CASSLDQYRQGTQYF.

In this sample, this clonotype is medium-sized (0.01 to 0.1%). The V gene is TRBV27, the J gene TRBJ1-1; D might be TRBD1 (6 bases). Trimming pared 3 bases from V and 5 bases from J, leaving 19 bases between. The V gene's germline CDR1 is MNHEY and CDR2 SMNVEV (reference sequence). The CDR3 consists of 16 residues. The CDR3 sequence is CASSFFRTASTTEAFF. CDR3 nucleotides: TGTGCCAGCAGTTTTTTTAGGACAGCCAGTACAACTGAAGCTTTCTTT.

The chain has TRBV7-2 and TRBJ2-4; 7 bases fit TRBD2. The CDR3 is 14 residues long. Unmatched junction bases numbered 2, after V lost 1 base and J lost 5 bases. Per the germline V gene, CDR1 is SGHTA and CDR2 is FQGNSA. CDR3 region: CASSLETSQNIQYF. The CDR3 bases are TGTGCCAGCAGCTTAGAGACTAGCCAAAACATTCAGTACTTC.

This clonotype showed up just a few times. The chain has TRBV5-1 and TRBJ1-2, with 10 bases that match TRBD1. The J segment lost 8 bases and the V segment lost 3 bases, leaving 10 bases of the junction unmatched. CDR1 is SGHRS and CDR2 is YFSETQ in the germline V gene. The CDR3 sequence is 15 residues long. CDR3 sequence (DNA): TGCGCCAGCAGCTACGGCGGGACAGGGGATTTCGGCTACACCTTC. Protein: CASSYGGTGDFGYTF.

There are a few counts of this clonotype. The V gene is TRBV5-5, the J gene TRBJ2-7; possibly TRBD1 or TRBD2 for D (5 bases each). The germline gives CDR1 SGHKS, CDR2 YYEKEE (reference sequence). Trimming removed 2 bases from V and 3 bases from J, with 9 bases in between. This CDR3 comprises 13 residues. The CDR3 loop is CASSLRDGYEQYF. Here the CDR3 DNA reads TGTGCCAGCAGCTTAAGGGACGGCTACGAGCAGTACTTC. Full variable domain (missing parts from reference TRBV5-5 and TRBJ2-7): DAGVTQSPTHLIKTRGQQVTLRCSPISGHKSVSWYQQVLGQGPQFIFQYYEKEERGRGNFPDRFSARQFPNYSSELNVNALLLGDSALYLCASSLRDGYEQYFGPGTRLTVT.

The table lists this clonotype with many counts. The chain carries TRBV11-3 and TRBJ2-7; TRBD2 matches 11 bases. CDR1 is SGHNT, CDR2 YENEEA, per germline. V was pared by 0 bases and J by 5 bases, with 3 bases of the junction left unmatched. CDR3 length equals 15 residues. Written as DNA, the CDR3 is TGTGCCAGCAGCTTAGAGCCTAGCGGGAGGCACGAGCAGTACTTC. Translated: CASSLEPSGRHEQYF.

This rearrangement joins TRBV7-2 to TRBJ2-1, with TRBD2 identical over 9 bases. The germline V gene encodes CDR1 SGHTA and CDR2 FQGNSA. The CDR3 runs to 16 residues. V trimming: 5 bases; J trimming: 1 base; junction bases outside the gene matches: 6. CDR3 nucleotides: TGTGCCAGCAGCATGAAAGCGGGAGGATCCTACAATGAGCAGTTCTTC. This codes for CASSMKAGGSYNEQFF.

This clonotype was seen a handful of times. This chain connects TRBV7-6 to TRBJ1-2; TRBD1 aligns across 7 bases. This CDR3 region has 16 residues. CDR1 is SGHVS, CDR2 FNYEAQ, per germline. The V segment lost 1 base and the J segment 6 bases; nucleotides outside the gene matches: 11. The CDR3 region is CASSLDNGPGGDGYTF. The CDR3 nucleotides are TGTGCCAGCAGCTTAGATAATGGTCCAGGGGGTGATGGCTACACCTTC. Drawing the rest from reference TRBV7-6 and TRBJ1-2, the complete variable domain is GAGVSQSPRYKVTKRGQDVALRCDPISGHVSLYWYRQALGQGPEFLTYFNYEAQQDKSGLPNDRFSAERPEGSISTLTIQRTEQRDSAMYRCASSLDNGPGGDGYTFGSGTRLTVV.

The chain carries TRBV2 and TRBJ2-4; TRBD1 aligns across 7 bases. V dropped 8 bases and J dropped 1; count of bases not matched to a gene: 2. The germline gives CDR1 SNHLY, CDR2 FYNNEI. This CDR3 region has 13 residues. The DNA for the CDR3 is TGTGCCAGCGAAGGGGGCGCCAAAAACATTCAGTACTTC. Translated, it gives CASEGGAKNIQYF.

This clonotype showed up many times. This chain connects TRBV7-8 to TRBJ2-2; TRBD2 aligns across 11 bases. The V segment lost 7 bases and the J segment 3 bases; nucleotides outside the gene matches: 7. The germline gives CDR1 SGHVS, CDR2 FQNEAQ. This CDR3 has 16 amino acids. The CDR3 loop is CASILLAGGHTGELFF. The DNA for the CDR3 is TGTGCCAGCATCCTGCTAGCGGGAGGCCACACCGGGGAGCTGTTTTTT.

The V and J genes are TRBV6-2 or TRBV6-3 and TRBJ1-1, with TRBD1 matching 7 bases. The germline V gene encodes CDR1 MNHEY and CDR2 SVGEGT. V dropped 7 bases and J dropped 2; count of bases not matched to a gene: 7. The length of the CDR3 is 14 residues. CDR3 sequence (DNA): TGTGCCAGCAAAGATGGACAGGAAAACACTGAAGCTTTCTTT. It codes for CASKDGQENTEAFF.

This clonotype has at least ten counts. V usage is TRBV7-9 and J usage is TRBJ2-2; possibly TRBD1 for D (5 bases). The CDR3 is made up of 14 amino acids. Germline V gene sequence: CDR1 SEHNR, CDR2 FQNEAQ (reference sequence). V was cut by 3 bases and J by 2 bases, with 7 bases left in between. The CDR3 DNA sequence: TGTGCCAGCAGCTTGACAGAAAACACCGGGGAGCTGTTTTTT. The encoded protein is CASSLTENTGELFF.